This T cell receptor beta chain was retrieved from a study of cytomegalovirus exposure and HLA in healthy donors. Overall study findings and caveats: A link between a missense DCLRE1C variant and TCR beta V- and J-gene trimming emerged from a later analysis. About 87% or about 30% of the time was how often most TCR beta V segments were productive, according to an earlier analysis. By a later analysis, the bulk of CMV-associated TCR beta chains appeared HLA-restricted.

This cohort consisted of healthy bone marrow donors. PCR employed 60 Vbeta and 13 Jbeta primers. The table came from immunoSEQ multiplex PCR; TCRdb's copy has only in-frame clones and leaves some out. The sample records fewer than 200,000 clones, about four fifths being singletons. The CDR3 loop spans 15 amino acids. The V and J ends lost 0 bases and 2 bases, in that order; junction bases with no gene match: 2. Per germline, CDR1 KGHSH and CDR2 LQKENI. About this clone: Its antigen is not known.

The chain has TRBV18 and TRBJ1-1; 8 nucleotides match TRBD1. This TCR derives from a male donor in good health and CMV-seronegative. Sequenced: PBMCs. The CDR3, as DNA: TGTGCCAGCTCACCACCGACAGGGGATAACACTGAAGCTTTCTTT. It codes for CASSPPTGDNTEAFF.